This TCR beta chain was identified during a study of blood T cell repertoires in COVID-19. Trimming removed 4 bases from V and 2 bases from J, with 15 bases in between. Germline values: CDR1 SQVTM, CDR2 ANQGSEA. The CDR3 is made up of 14 amino acids. The assay was immunoSEQ multiplex PCR, and TCRdb's table has in-frame clones only and misses some. Seen here are approximately 200,000 clones, about 87% observed once, and the top ten hold roughly 1.2%. What was sequenced was PBMCs or T cells enriched from blood (not recorded which). The TCR originated in a man younger than 40 who had recovered from COVID-19. The genes are TRBV29-1 and TRBJ2-7; D is perhaps TRBD2 (6 bases). The DNA of the CDR3 is TGCAGCGTTGTCCGTGCTCCGGGGGCCTACGAGCAGTACTTC. Its translation: CSVVRAPGAYEQYF.